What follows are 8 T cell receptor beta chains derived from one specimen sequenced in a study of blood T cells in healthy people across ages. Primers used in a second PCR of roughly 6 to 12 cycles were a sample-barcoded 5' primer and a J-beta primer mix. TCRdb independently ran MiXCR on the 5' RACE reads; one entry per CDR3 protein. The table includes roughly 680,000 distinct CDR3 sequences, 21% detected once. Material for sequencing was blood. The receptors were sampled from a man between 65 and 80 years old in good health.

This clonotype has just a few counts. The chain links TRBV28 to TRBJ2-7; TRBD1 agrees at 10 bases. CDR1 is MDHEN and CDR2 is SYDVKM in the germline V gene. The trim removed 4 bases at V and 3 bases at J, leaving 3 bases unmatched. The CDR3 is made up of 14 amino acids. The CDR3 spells CASSSGTGVYEQYF. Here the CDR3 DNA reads TGTGCCAGCAGTTCCGGGACAGGGGTCTACGAGCAGTACTTC. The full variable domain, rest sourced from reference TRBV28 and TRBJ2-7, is DVKVTQSSRYLVKRTGEKVFLECVQDMDHENMFWYRQDPGLGLRLIYFSYDVKMKEKGDIPEGYSVSREKKERFSLILESASTNQTSMYLCASSSGTGVYEQYFGPGTRLTVT.

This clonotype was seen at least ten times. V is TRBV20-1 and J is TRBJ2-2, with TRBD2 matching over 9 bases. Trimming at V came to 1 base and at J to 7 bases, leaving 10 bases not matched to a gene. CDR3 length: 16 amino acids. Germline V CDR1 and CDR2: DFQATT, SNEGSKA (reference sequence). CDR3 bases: TGCAGTGCTAGAGCCCCCGTAGCGGGAGCCAACGGGGAGCTGTTTTTT. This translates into CSARAPVAGANGELFF.

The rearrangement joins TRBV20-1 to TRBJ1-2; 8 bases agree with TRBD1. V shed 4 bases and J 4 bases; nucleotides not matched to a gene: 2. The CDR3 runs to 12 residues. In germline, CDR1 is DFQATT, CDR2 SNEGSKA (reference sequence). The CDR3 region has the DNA TGCAGTGCTATAGACAGGGGCTATGGCTACACCTTC. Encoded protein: CSAIDRGYGYTF.

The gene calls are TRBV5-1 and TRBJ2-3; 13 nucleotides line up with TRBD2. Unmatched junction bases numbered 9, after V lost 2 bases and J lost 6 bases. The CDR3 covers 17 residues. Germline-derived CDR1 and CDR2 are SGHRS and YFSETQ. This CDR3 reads CASSLTGLAGRADTQYF. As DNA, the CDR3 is TGCGCCAGCAGCTTAACGGGACTAGCGGGGCGTGCGGATACGCAGTATTTT.

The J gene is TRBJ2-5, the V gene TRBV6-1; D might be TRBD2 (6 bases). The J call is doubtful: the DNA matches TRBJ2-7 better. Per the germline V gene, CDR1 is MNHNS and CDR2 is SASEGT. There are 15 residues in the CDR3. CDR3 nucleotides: TGTGCCAGCAGTGCTACGGGAGCGGTGGGGTACGAGCAGTACTTC. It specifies CASSATGAVGYEQYF.

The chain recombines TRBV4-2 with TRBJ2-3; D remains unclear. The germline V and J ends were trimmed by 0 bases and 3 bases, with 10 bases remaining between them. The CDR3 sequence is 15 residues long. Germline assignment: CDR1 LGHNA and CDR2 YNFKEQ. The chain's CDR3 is CASSQDLALTDTQYF. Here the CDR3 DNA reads TGTGCCAGCAGCCAAGATTTGGCTTTAACAGATACGCAGTATTTT.

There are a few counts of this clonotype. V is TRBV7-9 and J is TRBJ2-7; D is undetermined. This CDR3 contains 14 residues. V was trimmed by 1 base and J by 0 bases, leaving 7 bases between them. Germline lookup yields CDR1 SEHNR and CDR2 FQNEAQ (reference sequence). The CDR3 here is CASSLGQDSYEQYF. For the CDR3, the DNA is TGTGCCAGCAGCTTAGGGCAGGACTCCTACGAGCAGTACTTC.

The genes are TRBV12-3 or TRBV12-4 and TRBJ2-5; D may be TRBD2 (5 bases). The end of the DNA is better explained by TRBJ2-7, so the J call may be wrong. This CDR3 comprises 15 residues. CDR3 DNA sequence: TGTGCCAGCAGTTTAGGGCCTGAGCGGACCTACGAGCAGTACTTC. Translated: CASSLGPERTYEQYF.